This is a list of T cell receptor beta chains from one sample in a study of blood T cell repertoires in COVID-19. Sequencing used immunoSEQ multiplex PCR; TCRdb keeps in-frame clones, though not all of them. Seen here are approximately 90,000 clones, about 85% observed once, and the top ten hold 9.5% to 15%. The sample taken for sequencing was peripheral blood. The receptor source for this set is a human donor in a cohort sampled during active COVID-19. The CDR3 runs from the conserved cysteine through the conserved F or W. The D gene is left open where the match is weak. Size values are once, few and many counts, or a class for expanded clones, and some rows have none.

TRBJ2-5	13	TRBD2	TRBV2	.	CASRPSGQETQYF	TGTGCCAGCAGACCTAGCGGCCAAGAGACCCAGTACTTC
TRBJ2-7	13	.	TRBV7-8	.	CASSLDPYYEQYF	TGTGCCAGCAGCTTAGACCCCTACTACGAGCAGTACTTC
TRBJ1-1	16	TRBD1	TRBV18	.	CASSSYTGGGNTEAFF	TGTGCCAGCTCATCTTATACAGGGGGAGGGAACACTGAAGCTTTCTTT
TRBJ1-3	15	.	TRBV2	.	CASSKTGPSGNTIYF	TGTGCCAGCAGTAAGACAGGACCATCTGGAAACACCATATATTTT
TRBJ2-7	15	TRBD1	TRBV7-8	.	CASSLALTGSYEQYF	TGTGCCAGCAGCTTAGCGTTGACAGGGAGCTACGAGCAGTACTTC
TRBJ2-3	15	.	TRBV9	.	CASSPRLGRTDTQYF	TGTGCCAGCAGCCCGAGACTAGGGCGTACAGATACGCAGTATTTT
TRBJ1-2	13	.	TRBV5-1	.	CASSLLREFGYTF	TGCGCCAGCAGCTTGTTGCGCGAGTTTGGCTACACCTTC
TRBJ2-1	14	TRBD1	TRBV24-1	.	CATSPRDRDNEQFF	TGTGCCACCAGTCCCCGGGACAGGGACAATGAGCAGTTCTTC
TRBJ1-1	15	.	TRBV6-2/TRBV6-3	.	CASSYPGPQNTEAFF	TGTGCCAGCAGTTATCCAGGTCCCCAGAACACTGAAGCTTTCTTT
TRBJ1-2	13	.	TRBV6-5	.	CACRQVGPYGYTF	TGTGCCTGCAGACAGGTGGGTCCTTATGGCTACACCTTC
TRBJ2-3	14	.	TRBV12-2	.	CASRSRLVTDTQYF	TGTGCAAGTCGCTCCCGACTAGTCACAGATACGCAGTATTTT
TRBJ1-4	13	TRBD1	TRBV18	.	CASSTGVKEKLFF	TGTGCCAGCTCAACAGGGGTGAAGGAAAAACTGTTTTTT
TRBJ2-1	18	TRBD2	TRBV6-2/TRBV6-3	once	CASSSGGLRVSPINEQFF	TGTGCCAGCAGCAGCGGGGGGCTCCGCGTATCCCCCATCAATGAGCAGTTCTTC
TRBJ2-2	18	TRBD2	TRBV24-1	.	CATSDLQGRGGNTGELFF	TGTGCCACCAGTGATTTGCAAGGGAGGGGAGGAAACACCGGGGAGCTGTTTTTT
TRBJ2-1	15	TRBD2	TRBV11-2	.	CASSLGLAGYNEQFF	TGTGCCAGCAGCTTGGGTCTAGCGGGTTACAATGAGCAGTTCTTC
TRBJ2-1	16	TRBD2	TRBV7-2	few	CASSLRSMGGGNEQFF	TGTGCCAGCAGCTTAAGGTCGATGGGCGGGGGCAATGAGCAGTTCTTC
TRBJ1-5	15	.	TRBV4-1	.	CASSQELYSNQPQHF	TGCGCCAGCAGCCAAGAGTTGTATAGCAATCAGCCCCAGCATTTT
TRBJ2-7	15	.	TRBV6-5	.	CASSFTGSPSYEQYF	TGTGCCAGCAGTTTCACGGGGAGCCCTTCCTACGAGCAGTACTTC
TRBJ1-1	12	.	TRBV30	.	CAWATANTEAFF	TGTGCCTGGGCTACAGCGAACACTGAAGCTTTCTTT
TRBJ1-1	14	.	TRBV5-5	.	CASSLTVQNTEAFF	TGTGCCAGCAGCTTGACGGTCCAGAACACTGAAGCTTTCTTT
TRBJ2-7	16	TRBD1	TRBV6-6	.	CASSRQGARGGYEQYF	TGTGCCAGCAGTCGACAGGGGGCGAGGGGGGGTTACGAGCAGTACTTC
TRBJ2-3	13	TRBD2	TRBV6-6	.	CAAGLAGSDTQYF	TGTGCTGCGGGACTAGCAGGTTCAGATACGCAGTATTTT
TRBJ2-3	14	.	TRBV5-6	.	CASSLLDGEDTQYF	TGTGCCAGCAGCTTGTTGGATGGAGAAGATACGCAGTATTTT
TRBJ1-2	13	.	TRBV2	.	CASSEDNGYGYTF	TGTGCCAGCAGTGAAGATAACGGCTATGGCTACACCTTC
TRBJ1-3	15	.	TRBV7-2	.	CASSRPLTSGNTIYF	TGTGCCAGCAGCCGCCCTCTGACATCTGGAAACACCATATATTTT
TRBJ2-5	16	TRBD2	TRBV19	.	CASSLGTSGEQETQYF	TGTGCCAGTAGCCTTGGGACTAGCGGTGAACAAGAGACCCAGTACTTC
TRBJ2-2	14	.	TRBV4-3	.	CASSQDWQVGELFF	TGCGCCAGCAGCCAAGATTGGCAGGTCGGGGAGCTGTTTTTT
TRBJ2-7	14	TRBD2	TRBV7-9	.	CASSLVGGGGEQYF	TGTGCCAGCAGCTTAGTTGGCGGGGGAGGCGAGCAGTACTTC
TRBJ1-1	17	TRBD1	TRBV15	.	CATSRVGDRGRVTEAFF	TGTGCCACCAGCAGAGTTGGGGACAGGGGGAGGGTCACTGAAGCTTTCTTT
TRBJ2-1	17	TRBD2	TRBV19	.	CASSIGIRTSGYNEQFF	TGTGCCAGTAGTATTGGGATTCGGACTAGCGGATACAATGAGCAGTTCTTC
TRBJ2-3	13	.	TRBV24-1	.	CATSTTSLDTQYF	TGTGCCACCTCGACTACTTCATTAGATACGCAGTATTTT
TRBJ1-1	17	TRBD1	TRBV6-2/TRBV6-3	.	CASSYTLTGAKGTEAFF	TGTGCCAGCAGTTACACCCTGACAGGGGCCAAGGGCACTGAAGCTTTCTTT
TRBJ2-2	18	TRBD1	TRBV4-1	few	CASSPFVPGTGYTGELFF	TGCGCCAGCAGCCCATTCGTTCCCGGGACAGGGTATACCGGGGAGCTGTTTTTT
TRBJ1-1	15	TRBD1	TRBV30	.	CAWSRGQGFSTEAFF	TGTGCCTGGAGTAGAGGACAGGGTTTCAGCACTGAAGCTTTCTTT
TRBJ2-5	17	TRBD1	TRBV7-9	once	CASSLGGTGPYQETQYF	TGTGCCAGCAGCTTGGGGGGGACAGGGCCGTACCAAGAGACCCAGTACTTC
TRBJ1-3	15	.	TRBV18	.	CASSPRTDSGNTIYF	TGTGCCAGCTCGCCCAGGACAGACTCTGGAAACACCATATATTTT
TRBJ2-7	15	.	TRBV4-3	.	CASSLNPSRLYEQYF	TGCGCCAGCAGCCTGAATCCAAGTCGGTTATACGAGCAGTACTTC
TRBJ1-1	15	.	TRBV5-6	.	CASSLLSAVRTEAFF	TGTGCCAGCAGCTTGCTTTCCGCAGTACGCACTGAAGCTTTCTTT
TRBJ1-2	16	.	TRBV7-8	.	CASSLVGGPSNYGYTF	TGTGCCAGCAGCTTAGTCGGGGGGCCCTCTAACTATGGCTACACCTTC
TRBJ2-1	15	TRBD2	TRBV28	.	CASSRLAGIDNEQFF	TGTGCCAGCAGTCGGCTAGCGGGGATAGACAATGAGCAGTTCTTC
TRBJ1-6	14	TRBD1	TRBV20-1	.	CSASGDREGSPLHF	TGCAGTGCTAGTGGGGACAGGGAGGGGTCACCCCTCCACTTT
TRBJ1-1	13	TRBD1	TRBV5-1	.	CASSSRTGTEAFF	TGCGCCAGCAGCTCACGGACAGGCACTGAAGCTTTCTTT
TRBJ2-6	13	.	TRBV30	few	CAWSSSGANVLTF	TGTGCCTGGAGCAGCTCTGGGGCCAACGTCCTGACTTTC
TRBJ2-7	19	TRBD2	TRBV5-4	.	CATTSGRGPQKDTTYEQYF	TGTGCCACAACTAGCGGAAGGGGACCTCAGAAGGACACTACCTACGAGCAGTACTTC
TRBJ1-3	17	TRBD1	TRBV7-2	.	CASSLFGTGGGRNTIYF	TGTGCCAGCAGCTTATTCGGGACAGGGGGCGGGCGAAACACCATATATTTT
TRBJ1-6	17	.	TRBV23-1	.	CASSQSKATGYNSPLHF	TGCGCCAGCAGTCAATCGAAGGCTACAGGATATAATTCACCCCTCCACTTT
TRBJ1-3	18	TRBD1	TRBV9	.	CASSLATGTGRSGNTIYF	TGTGCCAGCAGCCTAGCAACCGGGACAGGCCGCTCTGGAAACACCATATATTTT
TRBJ2-7	13	.	TRBV19	few	CASSMNGGYEQYF	TGTGCCAGTAGTATGAACGGCGGGTACGAGCAGTACTTC
TRBJ1-3	16	TRBD1	TRBV6-2/TRBV6-3	few	CASSGPRTGHGNTIYF	TGTGCCAGCAGTGGACCCCGGACAGGGCATGGAAACACCATATATTTT
TRBJ2-3	12	.	TRBV14	.	CASRGLQPTQYF	TGTGCCAGCCGCGGACTACAGCCAACGCAGTATTTT
TRBJ1-1	12	.	TRBV2	.	CASSTRDTEAFF	TGTGCCAGCAGTACCCGGGACACTGAAGCTTTCTTT
TRBJ2-1	14	TRBD2	TRBV28	few	CASSLTSGLNEQFF	TGTGCCAGCAGCCTCACTAGCGGGCTCAATGAGCAGTTCTTC
TRBJ1-1	15	.	TRBV21-1	.	CASSTAGSSNTEAFF	TGTGCCAGCAGCACAGCCGGGTCCTCGAACACTGAAGCTTTCTTT